The TCR beta chain under discussion was sequenced for a study of blood T cell repertoires in COVID-19. Study overall: Spain, Italy and the United States supplied samples that represented acute and convalescent COVID-19. T cells, B-cell-depleted T cells, or PBMCs supplied cDNA or gDNA.

V lost 0 bases, J lost 1 base, and 10 bases lay in between. CDR3 length equals 16 residues. Germline assignment: CDR1 SGHTA and CDR2 FQGNSA. In the study's own analysis: Reference gene primers were amplified, and this amplification served to estimate nucleated cell counts. Some clones are missing from TCRdb's copy, which holds only in-frame ones; the method was immunoSEQ multiplex PCR. Clonal size and the V and J genes are those of that table, whereas D and trimming came from the DNA. The sample has fewer than 85,000 clones; over 65% are singletons. The sequence was obtained from a human donor with acute or convalescent COVID-19. The donor label of this sample is uncertain. The chain recombines TRBV7-2 with TRBJ1-5; D possibly corresponds to TRBD1 (6 bases). Sequencing used peripheral blood. DNA of the CDR3: TGTGCCAGCAGCTTAGCAGCGACAGGAAGCAATCAGCCCCAGCATTTT. It codes for CASSLAATGSNQPQHF.